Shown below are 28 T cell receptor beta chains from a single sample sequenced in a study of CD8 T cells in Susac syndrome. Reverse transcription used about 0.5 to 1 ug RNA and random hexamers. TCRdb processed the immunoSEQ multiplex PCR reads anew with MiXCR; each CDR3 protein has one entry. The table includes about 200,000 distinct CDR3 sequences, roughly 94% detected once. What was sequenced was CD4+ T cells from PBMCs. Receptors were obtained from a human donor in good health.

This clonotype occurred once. CDR3 in amino acids: CASSILTASGGHQETQYF. CDR3 in DNA: TGTGCCAGTAGTATACTCACTGCTAGCGGGGGTCATCAAGAGACCCAGTACTTC. The V call is TRBV19, the J call TRBJ2-5; 10 bases are a match to TRBD2. The CDR3 consists of 18 residues. Germline CDR1 reads LNHDA; CDR2 reads SQIVND (reference sequence). J gave up 2 bases and V 2 bases, and 11 bases lay outside the gene matches.

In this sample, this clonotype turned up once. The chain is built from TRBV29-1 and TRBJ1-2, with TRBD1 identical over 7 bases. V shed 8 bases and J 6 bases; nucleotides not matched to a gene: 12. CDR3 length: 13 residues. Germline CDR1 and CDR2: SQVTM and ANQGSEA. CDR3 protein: CSLSFTGVDGYTF. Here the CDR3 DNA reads TGCAGCTTATCATTCACAGGGGTGGATGGCTACACCTTC.

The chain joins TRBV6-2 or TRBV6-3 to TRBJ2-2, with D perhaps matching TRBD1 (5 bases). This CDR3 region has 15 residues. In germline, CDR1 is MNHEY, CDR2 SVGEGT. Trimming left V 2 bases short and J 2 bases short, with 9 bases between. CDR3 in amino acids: CASSYRQHNTGELFF. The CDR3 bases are TGTGCCAGCAGTTACAGACAGCATAACACCGGGGAGCTGTTTTTT.

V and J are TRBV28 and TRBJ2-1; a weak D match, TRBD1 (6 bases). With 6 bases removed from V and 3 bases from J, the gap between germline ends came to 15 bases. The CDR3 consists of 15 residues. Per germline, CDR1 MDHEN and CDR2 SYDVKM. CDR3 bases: TGTGCCAGCAGCAGCCGACAGGCAGGCTACAATGAGCAGTTCTTC. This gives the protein CASSSRQAGYNEQFF. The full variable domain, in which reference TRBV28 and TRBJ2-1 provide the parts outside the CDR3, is DVKVTQSSRYLVKRTGEKVFLECVQDMDHENMFWYRQDPGLGLRLIYFSYDVKMKEKGDIPEGYSVSREKKERFSLILESASTNQTSMYLCASSSRQAGYNEQFFGPGTRLTVL.

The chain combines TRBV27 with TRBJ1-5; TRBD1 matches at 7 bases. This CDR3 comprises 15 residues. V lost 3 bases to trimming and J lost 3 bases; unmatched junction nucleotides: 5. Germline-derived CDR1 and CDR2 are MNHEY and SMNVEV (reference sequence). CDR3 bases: TGTGCCAGCAGTTTTCTGGGGACAGCCAATCAGCCCCAGCATTTT. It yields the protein CASSFLGTANQPQHF.

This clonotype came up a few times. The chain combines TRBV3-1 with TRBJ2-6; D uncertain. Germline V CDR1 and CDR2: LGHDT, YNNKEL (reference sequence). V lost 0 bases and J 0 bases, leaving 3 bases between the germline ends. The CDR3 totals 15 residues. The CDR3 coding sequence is TGTGCCAGCAGCCAAGATTCCTCTGGGGCCAACGTCCTGACTTTC. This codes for CASSQDSSGANVLTF.

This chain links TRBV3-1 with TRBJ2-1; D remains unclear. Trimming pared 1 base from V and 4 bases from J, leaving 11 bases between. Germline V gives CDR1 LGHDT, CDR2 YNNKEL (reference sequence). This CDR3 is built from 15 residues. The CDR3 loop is CASSQGFWKYNEQFF. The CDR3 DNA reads TGTGCCAGCAGCCAAGGTTTTTGGAAATACAATGAGCAGTTCTTC.

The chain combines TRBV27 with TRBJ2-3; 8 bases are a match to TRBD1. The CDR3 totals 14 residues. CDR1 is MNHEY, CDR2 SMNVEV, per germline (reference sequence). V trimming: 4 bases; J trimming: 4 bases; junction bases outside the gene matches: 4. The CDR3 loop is CASSSGQGADTQYF. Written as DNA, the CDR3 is TGTGCCAGCAGTTCCGGACAGGGAGCAGATACGCAGTATTTT.

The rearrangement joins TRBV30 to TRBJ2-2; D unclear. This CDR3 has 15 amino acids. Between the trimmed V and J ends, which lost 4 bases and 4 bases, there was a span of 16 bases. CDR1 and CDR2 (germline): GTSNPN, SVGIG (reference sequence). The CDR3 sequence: CAWNPLGLPTGELFF. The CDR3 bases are TGTGCCTGGAATCCGCTGGGTCTTCCCACCGGGGAGCTGTTTTTT.

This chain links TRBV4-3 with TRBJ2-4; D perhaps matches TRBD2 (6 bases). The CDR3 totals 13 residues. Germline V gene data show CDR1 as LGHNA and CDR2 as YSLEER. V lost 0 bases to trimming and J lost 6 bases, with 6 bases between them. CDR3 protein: CASSQEEGNIQYF. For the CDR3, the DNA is TGCGCCAGCAGCCAAGAGGAGGGAAACATTCAGTACTTC.

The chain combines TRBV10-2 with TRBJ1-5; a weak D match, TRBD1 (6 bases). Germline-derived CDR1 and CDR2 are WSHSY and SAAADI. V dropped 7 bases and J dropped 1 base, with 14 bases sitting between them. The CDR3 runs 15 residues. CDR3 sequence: CASKMEGGSNQPQHF. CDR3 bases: TGCGCCAGCAAAATGGAGGGGGGGAGCAATCAGCCCCAGCATTTT.

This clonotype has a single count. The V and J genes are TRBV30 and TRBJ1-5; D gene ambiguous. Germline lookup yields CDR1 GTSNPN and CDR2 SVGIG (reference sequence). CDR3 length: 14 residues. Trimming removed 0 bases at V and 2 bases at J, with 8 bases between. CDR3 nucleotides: TGTGCCTGGAGTGTGGAGGGAGGCAATCAGCCCCAGCATTTT. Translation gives CAWSVEGGNQPQHF.

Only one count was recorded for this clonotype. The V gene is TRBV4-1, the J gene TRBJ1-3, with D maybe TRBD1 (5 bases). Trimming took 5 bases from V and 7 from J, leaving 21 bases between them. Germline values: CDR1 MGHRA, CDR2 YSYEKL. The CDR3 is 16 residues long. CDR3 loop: CASSVDSLGSGNTIYF. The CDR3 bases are TGCGCCAGCAGCGTAGACAGTTTGGGTTCCGGGAACACCATATATTTT.

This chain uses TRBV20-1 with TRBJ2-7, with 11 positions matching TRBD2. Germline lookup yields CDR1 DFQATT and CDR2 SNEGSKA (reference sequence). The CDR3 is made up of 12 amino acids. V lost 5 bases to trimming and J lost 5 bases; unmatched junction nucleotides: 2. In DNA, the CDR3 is TGCAGTGCTCTAGCGGGAGGTGACGAGCAGTACGTC. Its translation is CSALAGGDEQYV.

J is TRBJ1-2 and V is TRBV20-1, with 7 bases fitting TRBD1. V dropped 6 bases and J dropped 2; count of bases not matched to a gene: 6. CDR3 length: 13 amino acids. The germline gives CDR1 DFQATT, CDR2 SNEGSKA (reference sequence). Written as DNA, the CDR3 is TGCAGTGCCCAAGGGGGCGGGAACTATGGCTACACCTTC. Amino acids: CSAQGGGNYGYTF.

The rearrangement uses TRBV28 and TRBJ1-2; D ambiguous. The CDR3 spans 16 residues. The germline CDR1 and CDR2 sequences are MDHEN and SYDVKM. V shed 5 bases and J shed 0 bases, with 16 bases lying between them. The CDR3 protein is CASSPQGEGTNYGYTF. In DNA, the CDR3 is TGTGCCAGCAGTCCTCAAGGAGAAGGGACTAACTATGGCTACACCTTC.

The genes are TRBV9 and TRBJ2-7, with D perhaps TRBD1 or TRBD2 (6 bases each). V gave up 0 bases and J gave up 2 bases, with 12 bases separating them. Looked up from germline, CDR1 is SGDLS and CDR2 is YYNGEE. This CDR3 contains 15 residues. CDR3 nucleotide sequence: TGTGCCAGCAGCGTAGGTTCGGGGGACACCTACGAGCAGTACTTC. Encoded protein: CASSVGSGDTYEQYF.

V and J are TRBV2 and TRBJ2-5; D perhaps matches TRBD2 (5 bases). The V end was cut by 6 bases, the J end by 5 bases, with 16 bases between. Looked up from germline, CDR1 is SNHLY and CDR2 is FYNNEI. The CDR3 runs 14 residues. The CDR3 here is CASRGEVPVETQYF. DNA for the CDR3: TGTGCCAGCAGGGGAGAAGTTCCTGTGGAGACCCAGTACTTC. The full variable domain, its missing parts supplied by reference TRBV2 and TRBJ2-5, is EPEVTQTPSHQVTQMGQEVILRCVPISNHLYFYWYRQILGQKVEFLVSFYNNEISEKSEIFDDQFSVERPDGSNFTLKIRSTKLEDSAMYFCASRGEVPVETQYFGPGTRLLVL.

The CDR3 sequence: CASSGETSLETQYF. CDR3 sequence (DNA): TGTGCCAGCAGCGGCGAGACTAGCCTTGAGACCCAGTACTTC. The chain has TRBV3-1 and TRBJ2-5; 7 bases are shared with TRBD2. The V segment lost 5 bases and the J segment 5 bases; nucleotides outside the gene matches: 8. The CDR3 runs 14 residues. Germline assignment: CDR1 LGHDT and CDR2 YNNKEL (reference sequence).

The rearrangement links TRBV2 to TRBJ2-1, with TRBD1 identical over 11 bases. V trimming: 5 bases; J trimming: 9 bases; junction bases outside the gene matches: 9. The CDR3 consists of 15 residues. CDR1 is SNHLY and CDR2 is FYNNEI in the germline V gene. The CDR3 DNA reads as TGTGCCAGCAGTCTTGAGGACAGGGGGCTGGGTGAGCAGTTCTTC. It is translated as CASSLEDRGLGEQFF. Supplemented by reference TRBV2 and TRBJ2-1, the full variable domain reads EPEVTQTPSHQVTQMGQEVILRCVPISNHLYFYWYRQILGQKVEFLVSFYNNEISEKSEIFDDQFSVERPDGSNFTLKIRSTKLEDSAMYFCASSLEDRGLGEQFFGPGTRLTVL.

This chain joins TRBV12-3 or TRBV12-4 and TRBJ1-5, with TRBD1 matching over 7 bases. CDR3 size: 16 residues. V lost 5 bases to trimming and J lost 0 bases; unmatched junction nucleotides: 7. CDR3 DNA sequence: TGTGCCAGCAGTACTGGGACAGCATATAGCAATCAGCCCCAGCATTTT. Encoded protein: CASSTGTAYSNQPQHF.

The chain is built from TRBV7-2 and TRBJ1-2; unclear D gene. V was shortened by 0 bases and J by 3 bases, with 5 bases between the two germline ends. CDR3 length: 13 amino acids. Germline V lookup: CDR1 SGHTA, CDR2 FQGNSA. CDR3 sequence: CASSLATDYGYTF. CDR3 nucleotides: TGTGCCAGCAGCTTAGCGACGGACTATGGCTACACCTTC. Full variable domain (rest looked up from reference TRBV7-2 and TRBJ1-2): GAGVSQSPSNKVTEKGKDVELRCDPISGHTALYWYRQSLGQGLEFLIYFQGNSAPDKSGLPSDRFSAERTGGSVSTLTIQRTQQEDSAVYLCASSLATDYGYTFGSGTRLTVV.

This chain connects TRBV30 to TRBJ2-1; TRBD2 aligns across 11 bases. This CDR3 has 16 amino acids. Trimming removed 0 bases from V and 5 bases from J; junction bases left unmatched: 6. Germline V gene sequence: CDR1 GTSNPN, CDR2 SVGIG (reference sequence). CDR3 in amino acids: CAWSVGGLAADNEQFF. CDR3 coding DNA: TGTGCCTGGAGTGTAGGGGGACTAGCGGCTGACAATGAGCAGTTCTTC.

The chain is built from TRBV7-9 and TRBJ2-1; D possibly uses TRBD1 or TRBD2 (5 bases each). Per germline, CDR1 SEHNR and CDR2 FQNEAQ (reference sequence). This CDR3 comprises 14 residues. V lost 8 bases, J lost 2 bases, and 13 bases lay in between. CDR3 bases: TGTGCCAGCGGCCGGGACGCCACCTACAATGAGCAGTTCTTC. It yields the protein CASGRDATYNEQFF.

The CDR3 here is CSVEGTGNTGELFF. The CDR3 nucleotides are TGCAGCGTTGAAGGGACAGGTAACACCGGGGAGCTGTTTTTT. The rearrangement uses TRBV29-1 and TRBJ2-2; 7 nucleotides line up with TRBD1. This CDR3 is built from 14 residues. CDR1 and CDR2 from the germline V gene are SQVTM and ANQGSEA. Trimming at V came to 1 base and at J to 2 bases, leaving 1 base not matched to a gene.

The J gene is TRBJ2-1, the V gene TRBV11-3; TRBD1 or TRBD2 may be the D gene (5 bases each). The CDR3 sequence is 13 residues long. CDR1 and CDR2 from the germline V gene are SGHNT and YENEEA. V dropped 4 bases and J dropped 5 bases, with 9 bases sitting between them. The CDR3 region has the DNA TGTGCCAGCAGCTGGGACCGCCACAATGAGCAGTTCTTC. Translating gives CASSWDRHNEQFF.

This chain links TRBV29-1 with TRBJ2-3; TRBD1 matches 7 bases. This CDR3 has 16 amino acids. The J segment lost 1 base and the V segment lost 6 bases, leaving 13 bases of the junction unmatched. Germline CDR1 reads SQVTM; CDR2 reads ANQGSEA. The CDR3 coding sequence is TGCAGCGTGGACCCTACCGGGACAGACGGCACAGATACGCAGTATTTT. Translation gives CSVDPTGTDGTDTQYF.

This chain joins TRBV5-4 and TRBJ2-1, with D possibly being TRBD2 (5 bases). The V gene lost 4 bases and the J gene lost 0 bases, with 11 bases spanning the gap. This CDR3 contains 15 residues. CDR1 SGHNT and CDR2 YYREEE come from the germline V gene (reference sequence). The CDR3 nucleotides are TGTGCCAGCAGCGGCCGGGAATTCTCCTACAATGAGCAGTTCTTC. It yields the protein CASSGREFSYNEQFF.